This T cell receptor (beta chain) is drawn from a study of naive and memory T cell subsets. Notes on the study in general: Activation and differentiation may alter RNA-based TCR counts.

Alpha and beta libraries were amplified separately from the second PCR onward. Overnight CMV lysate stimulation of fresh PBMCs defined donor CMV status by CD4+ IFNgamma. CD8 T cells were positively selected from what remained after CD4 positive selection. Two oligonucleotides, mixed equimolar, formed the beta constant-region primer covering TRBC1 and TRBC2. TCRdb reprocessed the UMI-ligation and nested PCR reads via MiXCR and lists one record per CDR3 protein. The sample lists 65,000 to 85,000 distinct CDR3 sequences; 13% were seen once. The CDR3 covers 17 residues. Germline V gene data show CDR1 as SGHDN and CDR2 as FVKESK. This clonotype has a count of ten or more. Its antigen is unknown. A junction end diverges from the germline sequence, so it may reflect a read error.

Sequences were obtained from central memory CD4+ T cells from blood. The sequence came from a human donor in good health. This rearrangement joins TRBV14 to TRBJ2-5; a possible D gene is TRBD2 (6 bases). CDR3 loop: CASSLLLPLADQESQYF. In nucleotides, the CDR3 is TGTGCCAGCAGCCTCCTGCTACCCTTAGCGGACCAAGAGTCCCAGTACTTC. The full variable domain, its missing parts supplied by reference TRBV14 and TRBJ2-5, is EAGVTQFPSHSVIEKGQTVTLRCDPISGHDNLYWYRRVMGKEIKFLLHFVKESKQDESGMPNNRFLAERTGGTYSTLKVQPAELEDSGVYFCASSLLLPLADQESQYFGPGTRLLVL.